This T cell receptor beta chain stems from a study of blood T cells in healthy people across ages. Overall study findings and caveats: Long-lived donors exceeded aged donors in naive CD4+ cells and diversity. Diversity of TCR beta per million T cells declined in a roughly linear way with age.

With respect to this clonotype: Antigen specificity is unknown. One end of the junction fails to match germline, which may point to a read error.

CDR1 is ENHRY, CDR2 SYGVKD, per germline. This CDR3 is 14 amino acids long. Researchers collected 9 to 10 milliliters of peripheral blood from every single donor. A second roughly 6 to 12 cycle PCR used barcoded and J-beta primers. Researchers report that a template-switch adaptor with 12 random nucleotides tagged each cDNA molecule. Each CDR3 protein is one row after TCRdb ran MiXCR on the 5' RACE reads. The sample consists of more than 700,000 distinct CDR3 sequences, about 53% of them appearing once. The chain joins TRBV10-3 to TRBJ2-7, with D possibly being TRBD2 (5 bases). The sequencing input was blood. This clonotype was sampled from a man older than 75 in good health. CDR3 loop: CATSGTGISYEQYF. CDR3 nucleotide sequence: TGTGCCACCAGTGGCACGGGGATCTCCTACGAGCAGTACTTC.